This is a list of T cell receptor beta chains from one sample in a study of a mutant IDH1 vaccine in newly diagnosed glioma. These receptors have no identified antigens. The assay was immunoSEQ multiplex PCR, and TCRdb's table has in-frame clones only and misses some. The repertoire includes about 81,000 clones, 70% to 90% of them detected once, and 2% to 2.5% sits in the top ten. This sample comprised PBMCs, obtained from a glioma patient whose treatment included an IDH1 peptide vaccine. The receptors were gathered from a young man with glioma. Some clones in this sample may be carry-over from other donors' samples. CDR3s include the opening cysteine and the closing phenylalanine or tryptophan. The D gene is left open where the match is weak. The size of a clone is reported for some rows only, either as once, few or many, or as a class for expanded clones.

j_call | v_call | d_call | clone_size | cdr3_nt | cdr3_aa
TRBJ2-1 | TRBV11-2 | - | - | TGTGCCAGCAGCGTGGACCCCTATGACAATGAGCAGTTCTTC | CASSVDPYDNEQFF
TRBJ2-5 | TRBV30 | - | - | TGTGCCTGGAGTGTACGGGGGCTCTCCCGGGAGACCCAGTACTTC | CAWSVRGLSRETQYF
TRBJ2-7 | TRBV28 | - | - | TGTGCCAACAGTTTAGGACACGAGCAGTACTTC | CANSLGHEQYF
TRBJ1-1 | TRBV6-5 | - | few | TGTGCCAGCCGAGCCCCGGAAACTGAAGCTTTCTTT | CASRAPETEAFF
TRBJ2-3 | TRBV7-3 | - | - | TGTGCCAGCAGCTTATTTAGCACAGATACGCAGTATTTT | CASSLFSTDTQYF
TRBJ1-5 | TRBV7-9 | - | - | TGTGCCAGCAGCCCTGTAGGAGGTCAGAATCAGCCCCAGCATTTT | CASSPVGGQNQPQHF
TRBJ2-1 | TRBV4-3 | - | - | TGCGCCAGCAGCCCTGCTGGGGCGTTGGATGAGCAGTTCTTC | CASSPAGALDEQFF
TRBJ1-5 | TRBV7-8 | - | - | TGTGCCAGCAGCCCATCGGGGGAGGACAATCAGCCCCAGCATTTT | CASSPSGEDNQPQHF
TRBJ2-3 | TRBV9 | - | - | TGTGCCAGCAGCGTAGGGTCAGGAGCCTTCACAGATACGCAGTATTTT | CASSVGSGAFTDTQYF
TRBJ2-7 | TRBV20-1 | - | - | TGCAGTGTTCCGTTTAACGGCGAGCAGTACTTC | CSVPFNGEQYF
TRBJ2-3 | TRBV4-2 | TRBD2 | - | TGTGCCAGCAGCCAAGATTCAGCGGGGTCCCTGGATTTT | CASSQDSAGSLDF
TRBJ1-4 | TRBV6-1 | TRBD1 | - | TGTGCCAGCAGGACAGGGGGCTCAACTAATGAAAAACTGTTTTTT | CASRTGGSTNEKLFF
TRBJ2-3 | TRBV5-1 | - | - | TGCGCCAGCAGCTTGAGGGCTAGCGGCACAGATACGCAGTATTTT | CASSLRASGTDTQYF
TRBJ2-7 | TRBV15 | TRBD1 | once | TGTGCCACCAGCAGGAGACAGGGCAAATACACCTACGAGCAGTACTTC | CATSRRQGKYTYEQYF
TRBJ1-6 | TRBV7-2 | - | - | TGTGCCAGCAGCTTAGCGTTGGGGGGGGACCGCTATAATTCACCCCTCCACTTT | CASSLALGGDRYNSPLHF
TRBJ2-5 | TRBV6-1 | - | - | TGTGCCAGCAGGTTTAGCTTTTCTACGGAAGAGACCCAGTACTTC | CASRFSFSTEETQYF
TRBJ2-2 | TRBV7-2 | - | - | TGTGCCAGCAGCTTAGTTAGTCCCGGGGAGCTGTTTTTT | CASSLVSPGELFF
TRBJ1-5 | TRBV29-1 | TRBD1 | - | TGCAGCGTTGGACAGGGCTTAGGGCAGCCCCAGCATTTT | CSVGQGLGQPQHF
TRBJ2-5 | TRBV5-1 | TRBD2 | - | TGCGCCAGCAGCTCCCAGGGTGGTGAGGCGGGGGGGGAGACCCAGTACTTC | CASSSQGGEAGGETQYF
TRBJ2-7 | TRBV27 | TRBD1 | - | TGTGCCAGCAGTTCTCCGGGACAGGGGGCCTACGAGCAGTACTTC | CASSSPGQGAYEQYF
TRBJ2-5 | TRBV29-1 | TRBD1 | - | TGCAGCATAAAGGTGACAGGGGGATGGGAGACCCAGTACTTC | CSIKVTGGWETQYF
TRBJ2-3 | TRBV18 | - | - | TGTGCCAGCTCTCGCGGTCCCTGGGGAGATACGCAGTATTTT | CASSRGPWGDTQYF
TRBJ2-1 | TRBV28 | - | once | TGTGCCAGCGGGTACAGGCTTCGAGGTTCTCAACGAATTTTACTGGAGAACCTCGAAAATGAGCAGTTCTTC | CASGYRLRGSQRILLENLENEQFF
TRBJ2-1 | TRBV6-4 | TRBD1 | - | TGTGCCAGGAACCGGGACAGGGGGCGCAGTGGCCGGTGGGATGAGCAGTTCTTC | CARNRDRGRSGRWDEQFF
TRBJ2-3 | TRBV4-3 | TRBD2 | - | TGCGCCAGCAGCCAATCTAGCGGGGGGGCCACAGATACGCAGTATTTT | CASSQSSGGATDTQYF
TRBJ2-1 | TRBV7-6 | - | - | TGTGCCAGCAGCTTCGCGGGGAGCTCCTACAATGAGCAGTTCTTC | CASSFAGSSYNEQFF
TRBJ1-5 | TRBV19 | - | - | TGTGCCAGTAGTATGGTGACTGATCAGCCCCAGCATTTT | CASSMVTDQPQHF
TRBJ1-4 | TRBV4-1 | TRBD1 | - | TGCGCCAGCAGCGCACGGGGACAGGCCTCAACTAATGAAAAACTGTTTTTT | CASSARGQASTNEKLFF
TRBJ2-5 | TRBV28 | - | - | TGTGCCAGCAGTTTAGGTCCAAACAGGCGTGAGACCCAGTACTTC | CASSLGPNRRETQYF
TRBJ1-2 | TRBV4-2 | - | - | TGTGCCAGCAGCCAAGATCCCCAAAGGAGTACGTATGGCTACACCTTC | CASSQDPQRSTYGYTF
TRBJ2-7 | TRBV30 | TRBD2 | medium-sized | TGTGCCTGGAGCGGGACTAGCGGGAGCTACGAGCAGTACTTC | CAWSGTSGSYEQYF
TRBJ2-1 | TRBV7-9 | - | - | TGTGCCAGCAGCTCACAGGGCGGCATTGAGCAGTTCTTC | CASSSQGGIEQFF
TRBJ2-1 | TRBV11-3 | TRBD2 | - | TGTGCCAGCAGCTTAGGAGCTCCGGGGGGACCCGTCAATGAGCAGTTCTTC | CASSLGAPGGPVNEQFF
TRBJ1-4 | TRBV5-8 | - | - | TGTGCCAGCACCCCAATTGCTACCGAAAAACTGTTTTTT | CASTPIATEKLFF
TRBJ2-1 | TRBV5-6 | TRBD2 | - | TGTGCCAGCAGCTTCCTGGGACTAGCGGGGGGCCGCGATGAGCAGTTCTTC | CASSFLGLAGGRDEQFF
TRBJ2-7 | TRBV5-5 | TRBD1 | few | TGTGCCAGCAGCTCTGGGACAGCAAGTTTCTACGAGCAGTACTTC | CASSSGTASFYEQYF
TRBJ1-5 | TRBV30 | TRBD1 | - | TGTGCCTGGAGTACGCAGGGGGCCGAGCCCCAGCATTTT | CAWSTQGAEPQHF
TRBJ2-2 | TRBV27 | - | - | TGTGCCAGCAGTTCCGGGTACAGGGGGGAGCTGTTTTTT | CASSSGYRGELFF
TRBJ1-3 | TRBV7-6 | - | - | TGTGCCAGCAGCTTAATGGCAAACTCTGGAAACACCATATATTTT | CASSLMANSGNTIYF
TRBJ2-6 | TRBV5-1 | - | - | TGCGCCAGCAGCTTGGAGCCGGGGATGGTGCCTGGGGCCAACGTCCTGACTTTC | CASSLEPGMVPGANVLTF
TRBJ2-7 | TRBV6-6 | TRBD1 | few | TGTGCCAGCAGTCGCGGACAGGGTGAGGTCGAGCAGTACTTC | CASSRGQGEVEQYF
TRBJ1-2 | TRBV25-1 | TRBD1 | - | TGTGCCAGTCGACAGGGAGGTTTAGGCTACACCTTC | CASRQGGLGYTF
TRBJ2-7 | TRBV5-5 | - | - | TGTGCCAGCAGCTTGGCTAGTATACGAAGCGAGCAGTACTTC | CASSLASIRSEQYF
TRBJ1-1 | TRBV19 | - | - | TGTGCCAGTAGTCCAAGGACAGAGAGGGGCACTGAAGCTTTCTTT | CASSPRTERGTEAFF
TRBJ2-1 | TRBV28 | TRBD1 | - | TGTGCCACCCAGGACAGGGGGGTCAATGAGCAGTTCTTC | CATQDRGVNEQFF
TRBJ1-6 | TRBV28 | - | - | TGTGCCAGCAAATCACAGAGCTCCTATAATTCACCCCTCCACTTT | CASKSQSSYNSPLHF
TRBJ2-1 | TRBV6-4 | TRBD2 | - | TGTGCCAGCAGTGAGGCTAGCGGGGAGCCTAACAATGAGCAGTTCTTC | CASSEASGEPNNEQFF